This paragraph covers one T cell receptor beta chain sequence. Its ends do not fully match the called genes, so a read error is possible. Per germline, CDR1 MNHEY and CDR2 SVGEGT. The CDR3 runs to 13 residues. This specimen belongs to a study of blood T cell repertoires in COVID-19. Study-level background: Both acute and convalescent COVID-19 samples were obtained from the United States, Italy and Spain. T cells, B-cell-depleted T cells, or PBMCs supplied cDNA or gDNA.

Per the original data handling: Researchers report that nucleated cell counts were estimated from reference gene primer amplification. TCRdb's copy holds only in-frame clones and misses some; the assay was immunoSEQ multiplex PCR. V, J and clone size are taken as reported in that table, and D and trimming were inferred from the DNA itself. The sample shows about 230,000 clones, around four fifths of them seen only once. The rearrangement links TRBV6-2 or TRBV6-3 to TRBJ2-5, with D possibly being TRBD1 (6 bases). This sequence originates from a woman aged 70-85 years with active or convalescent COVID-19. Sequencing was done on a sample of peripheral blood. The CDR3 loop reads CASSYWTEETQYF. The CDR3 region has the DNA TGTGCCAGCAGCTACTGGACAGAGGAGACCCAGTACTTC.